Described below is a single T cell receptor beta chain sequence and its context. Its specificity is unknown. Each donor supplied roughly 2.4 ml of blood. This record comes from a study of monozygotic twins with inflammatory bowel disease. General observations from the study: Background noise in patient repertoires may stem from differing immunosuppressive treatments.

Around 4,000 ng of total RNA went into each TCR library. Nested amplification of TCRalpha and TCRbeta cDNA involved two PCRs of 16 and 9 cycles. After re-calling the 5' RACE reads, TCRdb lists one entry per CDR3 protein, DNA absent. The clone table shows roughly 170,000 distinct CDR3 sequences, with the ten largest holding roughly 7.4%. Sequences were obtained from blood. The sequence came from a human donor with ulcerative colitis or Crohn's disease, or a healthy co-twin of an affected twin (not recorded which).

The CDR3 is CASSYLGRVEAFF. The V and J genes are TRBV6-5 and TRBJ1-1. The CDR3 is 13 amino acids. The V gene's germline CDR1 is MNHEY and CDR2 SVGAGI.